The 24 T cell receptor beta chains given below trace back to one sample, sequenced in a study of cytomegalovirus exposure and HLA in healthy donors. 60 Vbeta and 13 Jbeta primers were used in PCR. Libraries were prepared by immunoSEQ multiplex PCR; TCRdb keeps only in-frame clonotypes and omits some of them. The sample holds approximately 120,000 clones; about four fifths are singletons and the top ten take approximately 3.6%. The sample comprised PBMCs. Every receptor here comes from a woman between 40 and 55 years old in good health and CMV-seropositive.

The count of this clone is one. This chain links TRBV2 with TRBJ1-2, with D possibly matching TRBD1 (5 bases). V was shortened by 5 bases and J by 8 bases, with 18 bases between the two germline ends. This CDR3 comprises 14 residues. CDR1 and CDR2 from the germline V gene are SNHLY and FYNNEI. The CDR3 sequence: CASSPLGADGGYTF. Written as DNA, the CDR3 is TGTGCCAGCAGTCCTCTAGGGGCGGATGGGGGCTACACCTTC.

The chain links TRBV4-1 to TRBJ1-2; 9 positions match TRBD1. Germline lookup yields CDR1 MGHRA and CDR2 YSYEKL. J gave up 7 bases and V 4 bases, and 7 bases lay outside the gene matches. The CDR3 extends over 14 amino acids. The CDR3 sequence is CASSPTDRGTGYTF. The DNA for the CDR3 is TGCGCCAGCAGCCCCACGGACAGGGGAACTGGCTACACCTTC.

This chain uses TRBV4-1 with TRBJ1-5; D possibly corresponds to TRBD1 (5 bases). Trimming removed 1 base from V and 4 bases from J, with 11 bases in between. CDR3 length: 15 residues. Looked up from germline, CDR1 is MGHRA and CDR2 is YSYEKL. CDR3 sequence (DNA): TGCGCCAGCAGCCAAGCTTCGGCAGGGAATCAGCCCCAGCATTTT. It is translated as CASSQASAGNQPQHF.

J is TRBJ2-3 and V is TRBV10-1; TRBD2 matches at 7 bases. The CDR3 runs 16 residues. The V and J ends lost 2 bases and 5 bases, in that order; junction bases with no gene match: 10. In germline, CDR1 is WNHNN, CDR2 SYGVQD (reference sequence). The CDR3 here is CASSEGISGSLDTQYF. The CDR3 DNA follows: TGCGCCAGCAGTGAGGGGATTAGCGGGTCCCTAGATACGCAGTATTTT.

The gene calls are TRBV11-3 and TRBJ2-3, with D perhaps TRBD2 (6 bases). V lost 4 bases and J 2 bases, leaving 7 bases between the germline ends. The CDR3 sequence is 13 residues long. Germline lookup yields CDR1 SGHNT and CDR2 YENEEA. CDR3 amino acids: CASSWRATDTQYF. Here the CDR3 DNA reads TGTGCCAGCAGCTGGAGGGCCACAGATACGCAGTATTTT.

The chain joins TRBV6-5 to TRBJ2-5; a possible D gene is TRBD1 (6 bases). The J call may be faulty, since TRBJ2-7 better matches the DNA end. CDR3 length: 16 amino acids. CDR1 and CDR2 (germline): MNHEY, SVGAGI. Here the CDR3 DNA reads TGTGCCAGCAGTTTCTTGGGGACATCCTTACTCCACGAGCAGTACTTC. Translation: CASSFLGTSLLHEQYF.

This chain uses TRBV9 with TRBJ1-2, with D unresolved. Deletions cut 2 bases from V and 4 bases from J, with 9 bases between. The CDR3 totals 13 residues. Per the germline V gene, CDR1 is SGDLS and CDR2 is YYNGEE. The DNA of the CDR3 is TGTGCCAGCAGCGTGAATCCGGTCTATGGCTACACCTTC. As protein: CASSVNPVYGYTF. Variable domain in full (rest from reference TRBV9 and TRBJ1-2): DSGVTQTPKHLITATGQRVTLRCSPRSGDLSVYWYQQSLDQGLQFLIQYYNGEERAKGNILERFSAQQFPDLHSELNLSSLELGDSALYFCASSVNPVYGYTFGSGTRLTVV.

The genes are TRBV19 and TRBJ2-4, with TRBD1 matching 10 bases. CDR3 length: 16 residues. V trimming: 6 bases; J trimming: 7 bases; junction bases outside the gene matches: 12. The germline V gene encodes CDR1 LNHDA and CDR2 SQIVND (reference sequence). The CDR3 reads CASSPTRQGAGNIQYF. The CDR3 nucleotides are TGTGCCAGTAGCCCTACCCGACAGGGGGCAGGGAACATTCAGTACTTC.

The gene calls are TRBV29-1 and TRBJ1-2; 7 nucleotides match TRBD1. Germline lookup yields CDR1 SQVTM and CDR2 ANQGSEA. Unmatched junction bases numbered 5, after V lost 6 bases and J lost 4 bases. CDR3 size: 12 residues. The CDR3 spells CSVVDRVYGYTF. CDR3 sequence (DNA): TGCAGCGTCGTAGACAGGGTCTATGGCTACACCTTC. Full variable domain (outside the CDR3, taken from reference TRBV29-1 and TRBJ1-2): SAVISQKPSRDICQRGTSLTIQCQVDSQVTMMFWYRQQPGQSLTLIATANQGSEATYESGFVIDKFPISRPNLTFSTLTVSNMSPEDSSIYLCSVVDRVYGYTFGSGTRLTVV.

This clone showed up just a few times. The chain recombines TRBV6-5 with TRBJ2-6; 8 bases are a match to TRBD1. Germline values: CDR1 MNHEY, CDR2 SVGAGI. The CDR3 is 15 amino acids. J lost 4 bases, V lost 5 bases, and 4 bases had no gene match. Written as DNA, the CDR3 is TGTGCCAGCAGTGCTCAGGGGGCCGGGGCCAACGTCCTGACTTTC. This translates into CASSAQGAGANVLTF.

J is TRBJ1-1 and V is TRBV30; D perhaps matches TRBD1 (5 bases). This CDR3 has 13 residues. The V gene's germline CDR1 is GTSNPN and CDR2 SVGIG (reference sequence). The V gene lost 4 bases and the J gene lost 7 bases, with 16 bases spanning the gap. The CDR3 bases are TGTGCCTGGATCCCCGACAGTAGTCTTGAAGCTTTCTTT. Its translation: CAWIPDSSLEAFF.

The rearrangement links TRBV9 to TRBJ2-3; TRBD2 matches 9 bases. With 1 base clipped from V and 2 bases from J, the junction kept 5 bases outside the gene matches. This CDR3 comprises 16 residues. The germline V gene has CDR1 SGDLS and CDR2 YYNGEE. CDR3 amino acids: CASSVRAGGNTDTQYF. In DNA, the CDR3 is TGTGCCAGCAGCGTACGAGCGGGAGGTAACACAGATACGCAGTATTTT.

This clone was picked up a small number of times. This sequence joins TRBV5-1 and TRBJ2-2, with TRBD1 identical over 9 bases. Germline CDR1 SGHRS, CDR2 YFSETQ. With 3 bases clipped from V and 5 bases from J, the junction kept 2 bases outside the gene matches. CDR3 length equals 14 residues. The CDR3 sequence is CASSSGQGTGELFF. In nucleotides, the CDR3 is TGCGCCAGCAGCTCGGGACAGGGAACCGGGGAGCTGTTTTTT.

The chain employs TRBV9 and TRBJ2-1; 10 bases are shared with TRBD1. The CDR3 has 16 residues. With 0 bases clipped from V and 6 bases from J, the junction kept 6 bases outside the gene matches. The germline V gene encodes CDR1 SGDLS and CDR2 YYNGEE. In DNA, the CDR3 is TGTGCCAGCAGCGTAGCTGGGACAGGGGAAGGCAATGAGCAGTTCTTC. Protein: CASSVAGTGEGNEQFF.

The rearrangement links TRBV19 to TRBJ1-2; TRBD1 aligns across 8 bases. Germline V gene lookup returns CDR1 LNHDA and CDR2 SQIVND (reference sequence). The length of the CDR3 is 15 residues. Germline trimming cut 3 bases from V and 4 bases from J; bases unmatched to any gene: 7. CDR3 coding DNA: TGTGCCAGTAGTATGCAGGGGGCAGATCCCTATGGCTACACCTTC. Amino acid sequence: CASSMQGADPYGYTF.

V is TRBV9 and J is TRBJ2-7; D might be TRBD2 (5 bases). The CDR3 loop spans 14 amino acids. Trimming removed 0 bases at V and 0 bases at J, with 7 bases between. Germline V lookup: CDR1 SGDLS, CDR2 YYNGEE. In DNA form, the CDR3 reads TGTGCCAGCAGCGTAGCCGCGGGCTCCTACGAGCAGTACTTC. Protein product: CASSVAAGSYEQYF.

This clone was counted once. This rearrangement joins TRBV7-8 to TRBJ2-1, with D possibly being TRBD1 (7 bases). Germline V gives CDR1 SGHVS, CDR2 FQNEAQ. With 8 bases removed from V and 0 bases from J, the gap between germline ends came to 23 bases. This CDR3 has 18 residues. The DNA for the CDR3 is TGTGCCAGCCGACCAGGGGGGATTGCGGTAAGCTCCTACAATGAGCAGTTCTTC. The encoded protein is CASRPGGIAVSSYNEQFF. Full variable domain (remainder filled in from reference TRBV7-8 and TRBJ2-1): GAGVSQSPRYKVAKRGQDVALRCDPISGHVSLFWYQQALGQGPEFLTYFQNEAQLDKSGLPSDRFFAERPEGSVSTLKIQRTQQEDSAVYLCASRPGGIAVSSYNEQFFGPGTRLTVL.

This clone was seen once. The chain combines TRBV10-1 with TRBJ2-3; D perhaps matches TRBD2 (5 bases). The germline V gene encodes CDR1 WNHNN and CDR2 SYGVQD (reference sequence). Trimming stripped 2 bases from V and 6 bases from J, with 12 bases between. The length of the CDR3 is 14 residues. CDR3 in DNA: TGCGCCAGCAGTGAGGAGGGCCTAGCTGATACGCAGTATTTT. It yields the protein CASSEEGLADTQYF.

The genes are TRBV5-1 and TRBJ2-5; 9 positions agree with TRBD2. Trimming took 3 bases from V and 1 from J; bases not matched to a gene: 4. The germline gives CDR1 SGHRS, CDR2 YFSETQ. This CDR3 spans 15 amino acids. CDR3 DNA: TGCGCCAGCAGCTACGCTAGCGGGGTCCAAGAGACCCAGTACTTC. This gives the protein CASSYASGVQETQYF.

The V and J genes are TRBV6-1 and TRBJ1-1; weak D call: TRBD1 (5 bases). Deletions cut 3 bases from V and 4 bases from J, with 9 bases between. In germline, CDR1 is MNHNS, CDR2 SASEGT. The CDR3 loop spans 13 amino acids. CDR3 sequence (DNA): TGTGCCAGCAGTGATCAGGGCCCCACTGAAGCTTTCTTT. Amino acids: CASSDQGPTEAFF.

This clone occurred once. The chain employs TRBV7-6 and TRBJ1-1, with no clear D. This CDR3 is 13 amino acids long. Trimming took 5 bases from V and 3 from J, leaving 10 bases between them. Germline V CDR1 and CDR2: SGHVS, FNYEAQ. DNA of the CDR3: TGTGCCAGCAGCCACGAGAGGGACACTGAAGCTTTCTTT. It yields the protein CASSHERDTEAFF.

The rearrangement joins TRBV21-1 to TRBJ2-2; the table gives TRBD2 as D, unverified against the DNA. TRBV21-1 is a documented pseudogene. This CDR3 is 19 amino acids long. CDR3 protein: CASSNQGGTSGTGGGELFF. DNA of the CDR3: TGTGCCAGCAGCAATCAAGGTGGGACTAGCGGTACCGGGGGCGGGGAGCTGTTTTTT.

The chain has TRBV28 and TRBJ2-5, with D perhaps TRBD2 (5 bases). Germline V gene sequence: CDR1 MDHEN, CDR2 SYDVKM. V dropped 8 bases and J dropped 1 base, with 14 bases sitting between them. The CDR3 runs 14 residues. The CDR3 coding sequence is TGTGCCAGCTACCGGGGAGAACGCCAAGAGACCCAGTACTTC. Translation: CASYRGERQETQYF.

The CDR3 DNA sequence: TGTGCCAGCTCACCACTCTCGGGATTCACCCCTGAAAAACTGTTTTTT. Its translation: CASSPLSGFTPEKLFF. The chain recombines TRBV18 with TRBJ1-4, with D unresolved. The CDR3 is made up of 16 amino acids. Trimming shortened V by 1 base and J by 7 bases, and 16 bases separated the two germline ends. Germline assignment: CDR1 KGHSH and CDR2 LQKENI.